These 7 T cell receptor beta chains were sequenced from one sample in a study of blood T cell repertoires in COVID-19. Profiling relied on immunoSEQ multiplex PCR, and the TCRdb table lists in-frame clones only, not all of them. The sample has roughly 80,000 clones, roughly 91% seen once. The source material was peripheral blood. Receptors originate from a woman between 50 and 59 years old in a cohort sampled during active COVID-19.

The V and J genes are TRBV5-1 and TRBJ2-2; D gene uncertain. The CDR3 extends over 16 amino acids. Trimming removed 0 bases from V and 4 bases from J, with 13 bases in between. Germline CDR1 is SGHRS and CDR2 is YFSETQ. The CDR3 sequence: CASSLAVSSVTGELFF. The CDR3 nucleotides read TGCGCCAGCAGCTTGGCGGTTAGCTCGGTCACCGGGGAGCTGTTTTTT.

In its sample, this clone was seen a few times. The rearrangement links TRBV7-8 to TRBJ1-6; tentative D call: TRBD1 (6 bases). The CDR3 loop spans 15 amino acids. In germline, CDR1 is SGHVS, CDR2 FQNEAQ. Trimming took off 3 bases at V and 6 bases at J, with 12 bases between the two ends. The CDR3 here is CASSFETGPNSPLHF. The CDR3 DNA reads TGTGCCAGCAGCTTTGAGACAGGACCTAATTCACCCCTCCACTTT. Full variable domain (rest looked up from reference TRBV7-8 and TRBJ1-6): GAGVSQSPRYKVAKRGQDVALRCDPISGHVSLFWYQQALGQGPEFLTYFQNEAQLDKSGLPSDRFFAERPEGSVSTLKIQRTQQEDSAVYLCASSFETGPNSPLHFGNGTRLTVT.

V usage is TRBV4-2 and J usage is TRBJ2-5; D may be TRBD1 (5 bases). Per the germline V gene, CDR1 is LGHNA and CDR2 is YNFKEQ. CDR3 length: 16 residues. Trimming took 0 bases from V and 5 from J, leaving 16 bases between them. CDR3 sequence (DNA): TGTGCCAGCAGCCAAGATCAAGGGGCTCTGGGGGAGACCCAGTACTTC. Amino acid sequence: CASSQDQGALGETQYF.

This clone was observed a handful of times. The genes are TRBV11-3 and TRBJ1-5; weak D call: TRBD1 (6 bases). Per germline, CDR1 SGHNT and CDR2 YENEEA. V was clipped by 5 bases and J by 5 bases, with 10 bases between them. CDR3 length: 13 amino acids. CDR3 amino acids: CASSPSGDQPQHF. CDR3 in DNA: TGTGCCAGCAGCCCCTCAGGGGATCAGCCCCAGCATTTT. Full variable domain (remainder filled in from reference TRBV11-3 and TRBJ1-5): EAGVVQSPRYKIIEKKQPVAFWCNPISGHNTLYWYLQNLGQGPELLIRYENEEAVDDSQLPKDRFSAERLKGVDSTLKIQPAELGDSAVYLCASSPSGDQPQHFGDGTRLSIL.

V gene TRBV20-1 combines with J gene TRBJ2-7, with 7 bases fitting TRBD2. Germline V gene lookup returns CDR1 DFQATT and CDR2 SNEGSKA (reference sequence). This CDR3 contains 16 residues. The V gene end was trimmed by 3 bases and the J gene end by 2 bases; junction bases not matched to a gene: 13. CDR3 DNA: TGCAGTGCTAGTGGGGGGGGTCTGGGAGTTCCCTACGAGCAGTACTTC. Its protein product is CSASGGGLGVPYEQYF.

This chain links TRBV7-9 with TRBJ1-2; D unresolved. This CDR3 is 14 amino acids long. V was trimmed by 5 bases and J by 4 bases, leaving 14 bases between them. Germline values: CDR1 SEHNR, CDR2 FQNEAQ (reference sequence). The CDR3 nucleotides read TGTGCCAGCAGCCCTTTCAGTGCTGGCTATGGCTACACCTTC. Encoded protein: CASSPFSAGYGYTF.

This clone was observed once. This sequence joins TRBV27 and TRBJ1-2; TRBD1 agrees at 11 bases. CDR1 is MNHEY, CDR2 SMNVEV, per germline (reference sequence). J lost 2 bases, V lost 8 bases, and 7 bases had no gene match. This CDR3 has 15 residues. The CDR3 region is CASHPRTGGNYGYTF. CDR3 nucleotide sequence: TGTGCCAGCCATCCTCGGACAGGGGGCAACTATGGCTACACCTTC.